This T cell receptor beta chain emerged from a study of cytomegalovirus exposure and HLA in healthy donors. Findings and limits, study-wide: An analysis that came later showed most CMV-associated TCR beta chains appearing HLA-restricted. Further analysis was carried out later, and it showed several of the most significant clusters appearing linked to common viral pathogens. Based on reports, TCR beta sequences accurately predicted HLA-A and HLA-B alleles for most subjects.

Worth noting for this clone: Antigen unknown.

PCR was performed using 60 Vbeta and 13 Jbeta primers. Study processing details: Later work found approximately 87 million unique TCR beta chains, with about 10 million shared. The repertoire was sequenced with immunoSEQ multiplex PCR; TCRdb's copy has only in-frame clones and lacks some. That table furnishes V, J and clone size, whereas the DNA furnished D and trimming. The data hold roughly 140,000 clones, with almost 80% observed a single time. The sample comprised PBMCs. The receptor comes from a woman between 25 and 40 years old in good health and CMV-seronegative.

CDR3 amino acids: CASSEQGPGNTIYF. CDR3 in DNA: TGTGCCAGTAGTGAACAGGGGCCTGGAAACACCATATATTTT. The V and J genes are TRBV19 and TRBJ1-3; 7 positions match TRBD1. Germline V gives CDR1 LNHDA, CDR2 SQIVND (reference sequence). V was pared by 5 bases and J by 2 bases, with 3 bases of the junction left unmatched. This CDR3 is built from 14 residues.